What follows are 16 T cell receptor beta chains derived from one specimen sequenced in a study of blood T cells in healthy people across ages. A sample-barcoded 5' primer and a J-beta primer mix were used in a second PCR of about 7 to 12 cycles. TCRdb itself ran the 5' RACE reads through MiXCR, one entry per CDR3 protein. The table includes over 1,500,000 distinct CDR3 sequences, approximately 39% detected once. The sequenced sample was blood. Source of these receptors: a human donor in good health.

This clonotype was observed a handful of times. The chain combines TRBV6-2 or TRBV6-3 with TRBJ1-2, with D possibly being TRBD1 (6 bases). Germline V gene lookup returns CDR1 MNHEY and CDR2 SVGEGT. The CDR3 length is 11 residues. Trimming left V 8 bases short and J 5 bases short, with 9 bases between. The CDR3 region is CASQRGYGYTF. The CDR3 DNA follows: TGTGCCAGCCAAAGGGGGTATGGCTACACCTTC.

This clonotype was detected only a few times. DNA for the CDR3: TGTGCCAGCAGTACCCATGGGTGGAATGGCTACACCTTC. Residues: CASSTHGWNGYTF. V is TRBV7-2 and J is TRBJ1-2; D gene ambiguous. This CDR3 is built from 13 residues. Per germline, CDR1 SGHTA and CDR2 FQGNSA. V dropped 6 bases and J dropped 6 bases, with 14 bases sitting between them.

The chain has TRBV29-1 and TRBJ1-2; 9 bases map to TRBD1. Unmatched junction bases numbered 6, after V lost 5 bases and J lost 5 bases. CDR1 is SQVTM and CDR2 is ANQGSEA in the germline V gene. The CDR3 is made up of 13 amino acids. CDR3: CSVLQGAYYGYTF. For the CDR3, the DNA is TGCAGCGTTCTACAGGGGGCATATTATGGCTACACCTTC.

A few counts support this clonotype. In DNA form, the CDR3 reads TGCAGCGTTGAAGATCAGGATCAGGGGGGGTCTGGCTACACCTTC. Protein: CSVEDQDQGGSGYTF. The chain employs TRBV29-1 and TRBJ1-2, with TRBD1 matching 7 bases. Germline V gene data show CDR1 as SQVTM and CDR2 as ANQGSEA. The CDR3 length is 15 residues. Trimming at V came to 0 bases and at J to 7 bases, leaving 11 bases not matched to a gene.

Worth noting for this clonotype: A much larger clone lies one base from this, so it may be a read error. The chain recombines TRBV29-1 with TRBJ1-2, with TRBD1 as a possible D gene (5 bases). This CDR3 spans 14 amino acids. CDR1 is SQVTM and CDR2 is ANQGSEA in the germline V gene. Trimming took 3 bases from V and 4 from J, leaving 15 bases between them. This CDR3 is CSVEGRGSLYGYTF. The CDR3 DNA reads as TGCAGCGTTGAGGGAAGGGGCAGTCTCTATGGCTACACCTTC.

The table lists this clonotype with a few counts. The V call is TRBV29-1, the J call TRBJ2-2, with no clear D. V lost 6 bases and J lost 15, with 17 bases in between. The germline gives CDR1 SQVTM, CDR2 ANQGSEA. The CDR3 has 11 residues. The CDR3 sequence is CSVQVPPTVFF. The CDR3, as DNA: TGCAGCGTCCAGGTCCCCCCCACGGTGTTTTTT.

This clonotype has just one count. The chain recombines TRBV4-1 with TRBJ1-4; D unresolved. The CDR3 consists of 14 residues. Germline loops: CDR1 MGHRA, CDR2 YSYEKL. V was shortened by 8 bases and J by 5 bases, with 15 bases between the two germline ends. CDR3 protein: CASRSVRVNEKLFF. For the CDR3, the DNA is TGCGCCAGCCGGTCGGTGAGGGTAAATGAAAAACTGTTTTTT.

There are a few counts of this clonotype. V is TRBV6-2 or TRBV6-3 and J is TRBJ2-7; D remains ambiguous. This CDR3 spans 13 amino acids. Trimming cost V 7 bases and J 0 bases, with 10 bases left between them. The V gene's germline CDR1 is MNHEY and CDR2 SVGEGT. The CDR3 DNA reads as TGTGCCAGCACCGGCGGCACCTCCTACGAGCAGTACTTC. Translated, it gives CASTGGTSYEQYF.

The chain links TRBV28 to TRBJ2-5; 9 bases are a match to TRBD1. This CDR3 region has 15 residues. Unmatched junction bases numbered 7, after V lost 6 bases and J lost 2 bases. The germline V gene encodes CDR1 MDHEN and CDR2 SYDVKM. The CDR3 loop reads CASSAMTGGQETQYF. The CDR3 DNA follows: TGTGCCAGCAGCGCGATGACAGGGGGTCAAGAGACCCAGTACTTC.

This chain joins TRBV28 and TRBJ1-1, with a weak D call TRBD1 (6 bases). The ends were cut back, 10 bases at V and 8 bases at J, with 11 bases in the middle. Germline V lookup: CDR1 MDHEN, CDR2 SYDVKM. This CDR3 is 10 amino acids long. The CDR3 loop reads CATTDREAFF. DNA of the CDR3: TGTGCCACCACAGACAGGGAAGCTTTCTTT.

The rearrangement links TRBV28 to TRBJ1-2, with D tentatively TRBD1 (5 bases). CDR3 length: 15 amino acids. Trimming took off 5 bases at V and 9 bases at J, with 22 bases between the two ends. CDR1 is MDHEN and CDR2 is SYDVKM in the germline V gene. The CDR3 protein is CASSPPRGREVRYTF. CDR3 coding DNA: TGTGCCAGCAGTCCCCCCCGGGGCAGGGAAGTCCGCTACACCTTC.

V is TRBV6-2 or TRBV6-3 and J is TRBJ2-1; 11 nucleotides line up with TRBD2. Germline CDR1 and CDR2: MNHEY and SVGEGT. This CDR3 has 15 amino acids. V lost 6 bases to trimming and J lost 7 bases; unmatched junction nucleotides: 8. CDR3 sequence reads: CASSLTSGVRNEQFF. DNA for the CDR3: TGTGCCAGCAGCCTGACTAGCGGGGTGAGGAATGAGCAGTTCTTC.

V gene TRBV10-3 combines with J gene TRBJ2-7, with 10 bases lining up with TRBD2. The CDR3 is 15 amino acids. Germline CDR1 and CDR2: ENHRY and SYGVKD. V was pared by 3 bases and J by 4 bases, with 6 bases of the junction left unmatched. The CDR3 sequence: CAISDATSGRYEQYF. The CDR3 region has the DNA TGTGCCATCAGTGACGCGACTAGCGGGCGGTACGAGCAGTACTTC.

The rearrangement links TRBV11-2 to TRBJ2-1; 7 bases are shared with TRBD1. Germline V gene data show CDR1 as SGHAT and CDR2 as FQNNGV. J gave up 15 bases and V 0 bases, and 14 bases lay outside the gene matches. This CDR3 contains 15 residues. CDR3: CASSLDHQGELPRFF. The DNA of the CDR3 is TGTGCCAGCAGCTTAGATCACCAGGGGGAACTGCCGCGGTTCTTC.

The V and J genes are TRBV27 and TRBJ2-4, with 7 bases fitting TRBD2. The assigned J gene may be wrong: the sequence end matches TRBJ2-7 better. CDR1 and CDR2 from the germline V gene are MNHEY and SMNVEV (reference sequence). CDR3 length equals 16 residues. This CDR3 reads CASSLSEGGIAYEQYF. The CDR3 DNA follows: TGTGCCAGCAGTTTATCAGAGGGAGGGATCGCCTACGAGCAGTACTTC.

Remarks on this clonotype: This may stem from a read error, because a much larger clone lies one nucleotide away. The chain links TRBV12-5 to TRBJ2-4, with no clear D. This CDR3 region has 12 residues. Germline V gene lookup returns CDR1 LGHNT and CDR2 FRNRAP. V was cut by 0 bases and J by 9 bases, with 6 bases left in between. The CDR3 bases are TGTGCTAGTGGTTTGGTAAGAGGCATTCAGTACTTC. As protein: CASGLVRGIQYF.